This paragraph reports one TCR beta chain. Its antigen remains unknown. The data were obtained in a study of T cell responses to AZD1222 COVID-19 vaccine. The overall study: Second doses at about 4 or about 12 weeks were pooled.

This CDR3 region has 12 residues. Trimming took 10 bases from V and 5 from J, leaving 14 bases between them. Germline V gene sequence: CDR1 SEHNR, CDR2 FQNEAQ (reference sequence). TCRdb keeps only in-frame clones here, not all; method: immunoSEQ multiplex PCR. The sample lists 95,000 to 150,000 clones, 91% occurring once. Study-wide findings and caveats: Sampled repertoires all dated from after the peak T cell response. Clonal diversity may have been underestimated in mostly white British donors. Spike-wide vaccine-associated CD4 TCRs dominated at 160-218 and 743-854.

The sequence derives from an adult in good health. This material consisted of peripheral blood, taken on day 0 of AZD1222 vaccination. V is TRBV7-9 and J is TRBJ1-1; D ambiguous. CDR3 in amino acids: CATPPTSTEAFF. In nucleotides, the CDR3 is TGTGCCACCCCCCCCACTAGTACTGAAGCTTTCTTT.